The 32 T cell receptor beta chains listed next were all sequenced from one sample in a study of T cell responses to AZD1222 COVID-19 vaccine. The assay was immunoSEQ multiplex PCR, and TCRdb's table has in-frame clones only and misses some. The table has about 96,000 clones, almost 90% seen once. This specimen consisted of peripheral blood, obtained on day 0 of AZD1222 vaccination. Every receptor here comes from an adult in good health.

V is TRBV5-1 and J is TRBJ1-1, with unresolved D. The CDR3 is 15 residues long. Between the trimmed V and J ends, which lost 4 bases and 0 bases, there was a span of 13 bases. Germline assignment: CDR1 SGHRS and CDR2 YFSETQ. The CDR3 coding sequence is TGCGCCAGCAGCCAACGGACGGCCGTGAACACTGAAGCTTTCTTT. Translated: CASSQRTAVNTEAFF.

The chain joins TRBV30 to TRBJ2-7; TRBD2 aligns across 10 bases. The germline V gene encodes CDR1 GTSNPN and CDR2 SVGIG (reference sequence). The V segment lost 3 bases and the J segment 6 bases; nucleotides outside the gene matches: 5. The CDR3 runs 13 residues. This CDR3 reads CAWRSSGSSEQYF. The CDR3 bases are TGTGCCTGGAGGTCTAGCGGGAGTTCCGAGCAGTACTTC.

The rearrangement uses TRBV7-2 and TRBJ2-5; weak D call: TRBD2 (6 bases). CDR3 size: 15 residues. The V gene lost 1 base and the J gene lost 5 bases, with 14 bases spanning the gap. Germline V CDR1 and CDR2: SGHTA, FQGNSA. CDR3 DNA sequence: TGTGCCAGCAGCTTAGTTGTAGCGGCGTGGGAGACCCAGTACTTC. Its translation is CASSLVVAAWETQYF.

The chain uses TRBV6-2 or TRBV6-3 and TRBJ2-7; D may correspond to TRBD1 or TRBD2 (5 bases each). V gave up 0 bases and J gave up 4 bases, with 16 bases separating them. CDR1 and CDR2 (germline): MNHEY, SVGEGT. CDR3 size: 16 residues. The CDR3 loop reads CASSYSSRDPPYEQYF. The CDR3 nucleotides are TGTGCCAGCAGTTACTCTAGTCGGGACCCCCCGTACGAGCAGTACTTC.

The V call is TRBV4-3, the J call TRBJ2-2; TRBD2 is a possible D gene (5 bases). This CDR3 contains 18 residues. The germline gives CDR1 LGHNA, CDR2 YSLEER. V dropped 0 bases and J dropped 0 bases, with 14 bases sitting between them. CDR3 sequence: CASSQDIGGFSNTGELFF. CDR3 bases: TGCGCCAGCAGCCAAGATATCGGCGGGTTCTCGAACACCGGGGAGCTGTTTTTT.

CDR3 nucleotide sequence: TGTGCCAGCAGCTTATGGACCTGTTGGAGGGCAGGAAACACCATATATTTT. Residues: CASSLWTCWRAGNTIYF. The chain uses TRBV11-3 and TRBJ1-3; D ambiguous. The V end lost 2 bases, the J end lost 4 bases, and 18 bases lay between the germline ends. In germline, CDR1 is SGHNT, CDR2 YENEEA. The CDR3 runs 17 residues.

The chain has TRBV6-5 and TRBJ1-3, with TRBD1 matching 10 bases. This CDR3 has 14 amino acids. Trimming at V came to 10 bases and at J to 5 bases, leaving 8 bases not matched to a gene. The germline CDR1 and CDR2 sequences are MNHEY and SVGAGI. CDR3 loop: CATGRDRGRNTIYF. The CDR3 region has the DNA TGTGCCACGGGGAGGGACAGGGGTAGAAACACCATATATTTT.

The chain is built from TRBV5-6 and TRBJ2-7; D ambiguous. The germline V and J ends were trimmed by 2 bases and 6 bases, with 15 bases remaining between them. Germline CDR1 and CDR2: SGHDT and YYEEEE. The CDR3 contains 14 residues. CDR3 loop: CASSFGGLGLEQYF. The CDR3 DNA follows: TGTGCCAGCAGCTTTGGCGGATTGGGCCTCGAGCAGTACTTC.

The CDR3 reads CAWSQGPYEQYF. The CDR3 region has the DNA TGTGCCTGGAGCCAGGGTCCCTACGAGCAGTACTTC. The V and J genes are TRBV30 and TRBJ2-7; D is perhaps TRBD1 (5 bases). V was shortened by 3 bases and J by 2 bases, with 8 bases between the two germline ends. The CDR3 spans 12 residues. Germline CDR1 reads GTSNPN; CDR2 reads SVGIG (reference sequence).

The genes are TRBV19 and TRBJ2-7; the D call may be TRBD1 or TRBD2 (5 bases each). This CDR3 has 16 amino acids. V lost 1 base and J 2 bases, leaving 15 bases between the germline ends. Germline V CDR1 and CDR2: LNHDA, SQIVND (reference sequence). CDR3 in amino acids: CASSIGSAGSTYEQYF. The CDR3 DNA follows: TGTGCCAGTAGTATAGGGAGTGCAGGGAGCACCTACGAGCAGTACTTC.

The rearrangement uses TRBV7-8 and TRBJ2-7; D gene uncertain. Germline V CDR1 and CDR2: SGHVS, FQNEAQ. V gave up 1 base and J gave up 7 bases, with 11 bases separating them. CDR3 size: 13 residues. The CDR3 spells CASSLDPNGEQYF. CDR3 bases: TGTGCCAGCAGCTTAGATCCGAATGGTGAGCAGTACTTC.

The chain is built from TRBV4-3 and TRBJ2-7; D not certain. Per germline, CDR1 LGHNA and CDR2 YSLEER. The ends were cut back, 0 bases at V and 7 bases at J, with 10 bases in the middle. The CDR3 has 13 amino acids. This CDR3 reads CASSQEPGFEQYF. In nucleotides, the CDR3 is TGCGCCAGCAGCCAAGAACCAGGATTTGAGCAGTACTTC.

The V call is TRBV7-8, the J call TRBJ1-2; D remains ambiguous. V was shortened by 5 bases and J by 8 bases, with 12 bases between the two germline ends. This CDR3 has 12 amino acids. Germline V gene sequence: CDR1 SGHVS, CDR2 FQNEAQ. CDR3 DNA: TGTGCCAGCAGCCCGATTCTCGTGGGCTACACCTTC. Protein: CASSPILVGYTF.

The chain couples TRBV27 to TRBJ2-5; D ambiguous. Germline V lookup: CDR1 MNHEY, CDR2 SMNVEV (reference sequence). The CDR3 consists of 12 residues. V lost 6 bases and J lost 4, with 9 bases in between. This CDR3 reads CASSNLLETQYF. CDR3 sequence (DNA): TGTGCCAGCAGCAACCTTCTAGAGACCCAGTACTTC.

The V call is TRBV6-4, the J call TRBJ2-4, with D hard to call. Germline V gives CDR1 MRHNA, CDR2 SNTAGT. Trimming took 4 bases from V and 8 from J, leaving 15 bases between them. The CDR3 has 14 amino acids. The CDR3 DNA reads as TGTGCCAGCAGTGTCTCGATGGACGTGGACATTCAGTACTTC. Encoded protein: CASSVSMDVDIQYF.

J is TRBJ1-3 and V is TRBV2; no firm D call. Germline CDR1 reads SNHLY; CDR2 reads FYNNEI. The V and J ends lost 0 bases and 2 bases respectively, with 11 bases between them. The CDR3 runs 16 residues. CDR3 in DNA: TGTGCCAGCAGTGAAGCGCTTCAAGGAGCTGGAAACACCATATATTTT. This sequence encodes CASSEALQGAGNTIYF.

DNA of the CDR3: TGCACTCGTGATGGGTCACCCCTCCACTTT. It specifies CTRDGSPLHF. The chain is built from TRBV29-1 and TRBJ1-6; D gene unclear. This CDR3 is 10 amino acids long. Germline assignment: CDR1 SQVTM and CDR2 ANQGSEA.

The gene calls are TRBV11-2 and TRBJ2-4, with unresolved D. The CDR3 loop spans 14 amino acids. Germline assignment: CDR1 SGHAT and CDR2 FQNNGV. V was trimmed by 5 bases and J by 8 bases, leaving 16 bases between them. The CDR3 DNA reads TGTGCCAGCAGCCTTGCGGTAGCAGGAGACATTCAGTACTTC. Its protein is CASSLAVAGDIQYF.

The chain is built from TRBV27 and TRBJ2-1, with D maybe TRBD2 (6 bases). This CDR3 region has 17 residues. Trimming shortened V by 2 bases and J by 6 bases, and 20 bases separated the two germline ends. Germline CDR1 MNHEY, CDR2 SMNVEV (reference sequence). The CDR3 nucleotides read TGTGCCAGCAGTTTAACACTACCGGGACTGGGTTCCAATGAGCAGTTCTTC. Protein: CASSLTLPGLGSNEQFF.

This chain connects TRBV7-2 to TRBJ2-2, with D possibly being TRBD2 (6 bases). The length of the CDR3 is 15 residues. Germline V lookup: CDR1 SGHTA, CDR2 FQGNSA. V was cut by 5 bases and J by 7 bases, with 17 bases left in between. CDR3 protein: CASSPGTAGIGELFF. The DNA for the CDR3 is TGTGCCAGCAGCCCGGGGACTGCTGGGATCGGGGAGCTGTTTTTT.

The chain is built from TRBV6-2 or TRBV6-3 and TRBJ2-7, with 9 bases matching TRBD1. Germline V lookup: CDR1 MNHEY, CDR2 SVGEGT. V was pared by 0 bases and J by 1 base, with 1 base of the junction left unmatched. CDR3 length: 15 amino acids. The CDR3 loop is CASSYSGQGSYEQYF. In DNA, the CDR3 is TGTGCCAGCAGTTACTCGGGACAGGGATCCTACGAGCAGTACTTC.

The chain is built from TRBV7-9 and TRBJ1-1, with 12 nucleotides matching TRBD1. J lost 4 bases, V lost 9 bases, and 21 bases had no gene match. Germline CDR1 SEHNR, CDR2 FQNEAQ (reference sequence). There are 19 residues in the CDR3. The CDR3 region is CASTITSGTGGAGVTEAFF. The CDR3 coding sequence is TGTGCCAGTACTATTACCTCCGGGACAGGGGGCGCGGGTGTCACTGAAGCTTTCTTT. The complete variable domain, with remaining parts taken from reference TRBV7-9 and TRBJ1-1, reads DTGVSQNPRHKITKRGQNVTFRCDPISEHNRLYWYRQTLGQGPEFLTYFQNEAQLEKSRLLSDRFSAERPKGSFSTLEIQRTEQGDSAMYLCASTITSGTGGAGVTEAFFGQGTRLTVV.

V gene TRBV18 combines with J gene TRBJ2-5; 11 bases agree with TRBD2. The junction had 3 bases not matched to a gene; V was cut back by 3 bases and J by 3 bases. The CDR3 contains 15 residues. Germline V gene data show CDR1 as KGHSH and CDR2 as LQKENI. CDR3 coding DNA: TGTGCCAGCTCACCGCCGGGACTAGCGGAAGAGACCCAGTACTTC. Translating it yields CASSPPGLAEETQYF. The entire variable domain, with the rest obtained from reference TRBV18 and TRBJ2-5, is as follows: NAGVMQNPRHLVRRRGQEARLRCSPMKGHSHVYWYRQLPEEGLKFMVYLQKENIIDESGMPKERFSAEFPKEGPSILRIQQVVRGDSAAYFCASSPPGLAEETQYFGPGTRLLVL.

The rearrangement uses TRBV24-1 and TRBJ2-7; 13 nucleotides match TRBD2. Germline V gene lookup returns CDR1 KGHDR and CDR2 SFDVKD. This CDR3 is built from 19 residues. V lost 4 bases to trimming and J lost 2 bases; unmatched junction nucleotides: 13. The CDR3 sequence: CATSEPSWTSGSLTYEQYF. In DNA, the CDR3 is TGTGCCACCAGTGAGCCATCATGGACTAGCGGGAGTCTAACCTACGAGCAGTACTTC.

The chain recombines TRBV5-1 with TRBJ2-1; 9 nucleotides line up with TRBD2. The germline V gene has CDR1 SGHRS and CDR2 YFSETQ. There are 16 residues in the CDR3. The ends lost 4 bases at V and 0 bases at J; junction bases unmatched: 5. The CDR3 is CASSPGLATSYNEQFF. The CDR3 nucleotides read TGCGCCAGCAGCCCCGGACTAGCGACCTCCTACAATGAGCAGTTCTTC.

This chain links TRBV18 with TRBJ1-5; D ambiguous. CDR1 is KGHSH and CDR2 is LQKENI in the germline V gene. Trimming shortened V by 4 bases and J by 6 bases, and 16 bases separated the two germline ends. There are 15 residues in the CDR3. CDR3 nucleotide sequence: TGTGCCAGCTCACGCTCCGGGGAGGTGGGTCAGCCCCAGCATTTT. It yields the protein CASSRSGEVGQPQHF.

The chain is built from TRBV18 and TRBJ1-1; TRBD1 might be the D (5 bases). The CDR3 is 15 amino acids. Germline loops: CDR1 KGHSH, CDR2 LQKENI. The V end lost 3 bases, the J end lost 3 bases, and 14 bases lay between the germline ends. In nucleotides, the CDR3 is TGTGCCAGCTCACCGGTGACGCAGGGAGACACTGAAGCTTTCTTT. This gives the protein CASSPVTQGDTEAFF.

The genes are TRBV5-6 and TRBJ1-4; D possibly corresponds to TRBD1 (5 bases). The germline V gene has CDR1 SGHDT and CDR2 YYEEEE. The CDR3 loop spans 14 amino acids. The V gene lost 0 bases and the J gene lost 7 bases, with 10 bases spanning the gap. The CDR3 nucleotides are TGTGCCAGCAGCTTGGTGGGGACTGGTGAAAAACTGTTTTTT. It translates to CASSLVGTGEKLFF. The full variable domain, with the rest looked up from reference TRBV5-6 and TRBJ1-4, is DAGVTQSPTHLIKTRGQQVTLRCSPKSGHDTVSWYQQALGQGPQFIFQYYEEEERQRGNFPDRFSGHQFPNYSSELNVNALLLGDSALYLCASSLVGTGEKLFFGSGTQLSVL.

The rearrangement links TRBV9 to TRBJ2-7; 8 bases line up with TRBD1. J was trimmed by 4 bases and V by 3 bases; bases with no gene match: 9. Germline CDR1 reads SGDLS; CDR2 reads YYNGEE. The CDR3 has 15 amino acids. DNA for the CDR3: TGTGCCAGCAGCGAGACAGGGGACCGGGAGTACGAGCAGTACTTC. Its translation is CASSETGDREYEQYF.

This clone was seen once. CDR3 sequence reads: CASSLTPQETQYF. As DNA, the CDR3 is TGTGCCAGCAGCTTAACCCCCCAAGAGACCCAGTACTTC. The chain is built from TRBV7-3 and TRBJ2-5, with unresolved D. Germline V gives CDR1 SGHTA, CDR2 FQGTGA. V was trimmed by 0 bases and J by 1 base, leaving 3 bases between them. CDR3 length equals 13 residues.

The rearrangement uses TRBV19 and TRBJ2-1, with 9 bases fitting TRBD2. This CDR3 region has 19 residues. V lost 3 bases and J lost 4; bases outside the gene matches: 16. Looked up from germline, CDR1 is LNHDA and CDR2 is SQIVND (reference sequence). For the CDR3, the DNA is TGTGCCAGTAGTATTTCCTTTGCTGCGACTAGCGGACGATACAATGAGCAGTTCTTC. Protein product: CASSISFAATSGRYNEQFF.

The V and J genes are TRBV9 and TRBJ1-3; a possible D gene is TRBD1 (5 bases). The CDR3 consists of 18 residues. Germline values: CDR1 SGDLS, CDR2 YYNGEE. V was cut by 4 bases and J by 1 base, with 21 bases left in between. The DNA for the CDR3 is TGTGCCAGCAGCCTCAGGGCCGGGCGCGGGGTGTCTGGAAACACCATATATTTT. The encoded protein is CASSLRAGRGVSGNTIYF.